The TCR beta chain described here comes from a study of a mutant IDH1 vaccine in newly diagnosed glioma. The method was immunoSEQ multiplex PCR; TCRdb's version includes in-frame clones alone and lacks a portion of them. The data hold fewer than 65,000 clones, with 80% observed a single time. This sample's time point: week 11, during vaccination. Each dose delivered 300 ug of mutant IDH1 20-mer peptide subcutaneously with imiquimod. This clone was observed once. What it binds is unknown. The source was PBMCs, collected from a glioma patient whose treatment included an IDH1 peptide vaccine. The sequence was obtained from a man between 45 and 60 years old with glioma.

The DNA for the CDR3 is TGCGCCAGCAGCAGACAAAACACAGATACGCAGTATTTT. It translates to CASSRQNTDTQYF. The rearrangement links TRBV4-3 to TRBJ2-3; no definite D call. Germline CDR1 and CDR2: LGHNA and YSLEER. V shed 5 bases and J shed 2 bases, with 8 bases lying between them. CDR3 size: 13 residues.